The 26 T cell receptor beta chains below were found in one sample sequenced in a study of CD8 T cells in ankylosing spondylitis. In TCRdb, the 5' RACE reads were re-called with MiXCR into one record per CDR3 protein. The table shows about 30,000 distinct CDR3 sequences, with roughly 33% occurring only once. Source material: synovial fluid, either unsorted or a sorted T cell fraction (not recorded which). The receptor source for this set is a male donor with ankylosing spondylitis.

This clonotype was counted a few times. The chain carries TRBV23-1 and TRBJ2-1, with D possibly being TRBD1 (5 bases). TRBV23-1 qualifies as an ORF whose function is uncertain. Trimming left V 6 bases short and J 7 bases short, with 19 bases between. The CDR3 is 15 amino acids. CDR3 coding DNA: TGCGCCAGCAGCGGAATTGGGGCAGCCAATAATGAGCAGTTCTTC. Translated, it gives CASSGIGAANNEQFF.

This clonotype has more than one count but fewer than ten. The chain couples TRBV20-1 to TRBJ1-2; 11 nucleotides line up with TRBD1. Germline V gives CDR1 DFQATT, CDR2 SNEGSKA (reference sequence). Trimming took 2 bases from V and 1 from J; bases not matched to a gene: 21. The CDR3 has 21 amino acids. CDR3 nucleotides: TGCAGTGCTAGAAGGACGGGGACAGGGGGTCGCTTCCGCTGGGGTAACTATGGCTACACCTTC. Protein product: CSARRTGTGGRFRWGNYGYTF.

The CDR3 DNA reads as TGCAGTGCTAGGACCCAGGGGGGGTACGGCTACACCTTC. Translated, it gives CSARTQGGYGYTF. V is TRBV20-1 and J is TRBJ1-2; 7 bases line up with TRBD1. The CDR3 consists of 13 residues. Germline V gene lookup returns CDR1 DFQATT and CDR2 SNEGSKA (reference sequence). V lost 3 bases to trimming and J lost 8 bases; unmatched junction nucleotides: 9.

The sample holds many counts of this clonotype. The CDR3 spells CASSDLPGVTEAFF. CDR3 nucleotides: TGTGCCAGCAGTGACCTCCCAGGGGTTACTGAAGCTTTCTTT. The gene calls are TRBV6-4 and TRBJ1-1, with D possibly matching TRBD1 (6 bases). This CDR3 has 14 residues. V was pared by 2 bases and J by 5 bases, with 12 bases between. Germline CDR1 reads MRHNA; CDR2 reads SNTAGT.

CDR3 region: CSVEGEETSYNEQFF. The CDR3 coding sequence is TGCAGCGTTGAAGGGGAAGAAACCTCCTACAATGAGCAGTTCTTC. This chain joins TRBV29-1 and TRBJ2-1; D is uncertain. From germline, CDR1 is SQVTM and CDR2 ANQGSEA. This CDR3 has 15 amino acids. Trimming stripped 1 base from V and 0 bases from J, with 10 bases between.

The chain employs TRBV25-1 and TRBJ2-7, with 10 bases identical to TRBD1. Germline V CDR1 and CDR2: MGHDK, SYGVNS. Trimming removed 8 bases from V and 5 bases from J; junction bases left unmatched: 3. The CDR3 contains 12 residues. The CDR3 coding sequence is TGTGCCAGCCGGACAGGGGGAAACGAGCAGTACTTC. Amino acids: CASRTGGNEQYF.

The chain couples TRBV6-1 to TRBJ2-2, with D maybe TRBD1 (5 bases). V was cut by 4 bases and J by 0 bases, with 9 bases left in between. There are 15 residues in the CDR3. Germline loops: CDR1 MNHNS, CDR2 SASEGT. CDR3 region: CASSGSRANTGELFF. The CDR3 DNA reads TGTGCCAGCAGTGGGTCCAGGGCGAACACCGGGGAGCTGTTTTTT.

The table lists this clonotype with a few counts. CDR3 amino acids: CASRQDWNTDTQYF. DNA for the CDR3: TGTGCCAGCAGACAGGACTGGAACACAGATACGCAGTATTTT. The chain is built from TRBV27 and TRBJ2-3, with D possibly being TRBD1 or TRBD2 (5 bases each). The CDR3 has 14 residues. V gave up 6 bases and J gave up 2 bases, with 12 bases separating them. From germline, CDR1 is MNHEY and CDR2 SMNVEV (reference sequence).

This chain uses TRBV5-6 with TRBJ2-1; D perhaps matches TRBD2 (6 bases). The CDR3 is 14 residues long. The ends were cut back, 0 bases at V and 12 bases at J, with 16 bases in the middle. Germline V gives CDR1 SGHDT, CDR2 YYEEEE. The CDR3 here is CASSLGTNSRAQFF. DNA for the CDR3: TGTGCCAGCAGCTTGGGGACTAATAGCCGGGCGCAGTTCTTC.

To note about this clonotype: The DNA is left out, because the CDR3 cannot be placed on it with certainty; the CDR3 is given as TCRdb lists it. V gene TRBV27 combines with J gene TRBJ2-2; the table's D call TRBD1 went unverified against the DNA. The length of the CDR3 is 16 amino acids, counting both ends. Germline loops: CDR1 MNHEY, CDR2 SMNVEV (reference sequence). The CDR3 reads CASTDDRGGTGELFFF.

The chain joins TRBV2 to TRBJ2-1, with TRBD2 matching over 8 bases. CDR1 is SNHLY and CDR2 is FYNNEI in the germline V gene. The CDR3 sequence is 15 residues long. Trimming cost V 4 bases and J 8 bases; bases outside gene matches: 10. In DNA form, the CDR3 reads TGTGCCAGCAGTGTGGGGTCTAGCGGGCTGGATGAGCAGTTCTTC. Its translation: CASSVGSSGLDEQFF.

This clonotype was counted a few times. This chain joins TRBV12-3 or TRBV12-4 and TRBJ2-7, with no clear D. The CDR3 has 12 residues. V was cut by 6 bases and J by 2 bases, with 8 bases left in between. Here the CDR3 reads CASSTSPYEQYF. As DNA, the CDR3 is TGTGCCAGCAGCACCTCCCCCTACGAGCAGTACTTC.

This clonotype was counted a few times. CDR3 loop: CASRWGIDTQYF. The CDR3 coding sequence is TGTGCCAGCAGGTGGGGGATAGATACGCAGTATTTT. The J gene is TRBJ2-3, the V gene TRBV5-5; D is possibly TRBD1 or TRBD2 (5 bases each). Germline loops: CDR1 SGHKS, CDR2 YYEKEE (reference sequence). The CDR3 extends over 12 amino acids. Trimming took 5 bases from V and 5 from J, leaving 9 bases between them.

This clonotype appeared many times. The chain combines TRBV4-1 with TRBJ2-2; no definite D call. V was cut by 1 base and J by 6 bases, with 6 bases left in between. The germline V gene encodes CDR1 MGHRA and CDR2 YSYEKL. The length of the CDR3 is 13 residues. As DNA, the CDR3 is TGCGCCAGCAGCCAAGCGGCGGCCGGGGAGCTGTTTTTT. This encodes CASSQAAAGELFF.

The chain joins TRBV7-2 to TRBJ2-5; D perhaps matches TRBD1 (6 bases). The V and J ends lost 1 base and 2 bases respectively, with 11 bases between them. Germline V gives CDR1 SGHTA, CDR2 FQGNSA. The CDR3 is 15 residues long. The CDR3 loop reads CASSLVGGYQETQYF. CDR3 coding DNA: TGTGCCAGCAGCTTAGTTGGGGGCTATCAAGAGACCCAGTACTTC.

V gene TRBV20-1 combines with J gene TRBJ2-7; D possibly uses TRBD1 or TRBD2 (5 bases each). Germline loops: CDR1 DFQATT, CDR2 SNEGSKA (reference sequence). The CDR3 spans 17 residues. V lost 0 bases and J 4 bases, leaving 22 bases between the germline ends. The CDR3 DNA sequence: TGCAGTGCTAGAGACCCGGAGGTAACAGGCTTTGTTTACGAGCAGTACTTC. It yields the protein CSARDPEVTGFVYEQYF.

The chain uses TRBV5-4 and TRBJ1-1; 8 bases are a match to TRBD1. Trimming cost V 5 bases and J 2 bases; bases outside gene matches: 5. CDR3 size: 14 residues. Germline values: CDR1 SGHNT, CDR2 YYREEE (reference sequence). The chain's CDR3 is CASRGQAVNTEAFF. For the CDR3, the DNA is TGTGCCAGCAGGGGACAGGCCGTCAACACTGAAGCTTTCTTT.

V is TRBV9 and J is TRBJ1-1; perhaps TRBD1 as D (5 bases). The CDR3 is 12 amino acids. Trimming shortened V by 2 bases and J by 10 bases, and 12 bases separated the two germline ends. Looked up from germline, CDR1 is SGDLS and CDR2 is YYNGEE. The CDR3 spells CASSVGEGPAFF. The CDR3 coding sequence is TGTGCCAGCAGCGTGGGGGAGGGACCAGCTTTCTTT.

This clonotype was counted only a few times. The chain joins TRBV6-4 to TRBJ1-1, with TRBD1 as a possible D gene (5 bases). The CDR3 is made up of 15 amino acids. The germline gives CDR1 MRHNA, CDR2 SNTAGT. Trimming stripped 0 bases from V and 1 base from J, with 9 bases between. CDR3 DNA sequence: TGTGCCAGCAGTGACTCGACGGGGGGGAACACTGAAGCTTTCTTT. Its protein product is CASSDSTGGNTEAFF.

There are a few counts of this clonotype. This chain uses TRBV5-6 with TRBJ1-5, with 10 bases that match TRBD1. Per the germline V gene, CDR1 is SGHDT and CDR2 is YYEEEE. Trimming removed 4 bases from V and 0 bases from J; junction bases left unmatched: 10. The CDR3 length is 18 residues. The chain's CDR3 is CASSLAGTGEYSNQPQHF. The CDR3 DNA is TGTGCCAGCAGCCTGGCCGGGACAGGGGAGTATAGCAATCAGCCCCAGCATTTT.

This clonotype was counted a few times. The V call is TRBV27, the J call TRBJ2-5, with 10 bases fitting TRBD2. The CDR3 contains 16 residues. After removal of 3 bases from V and 1 base from J, the junction contained 5 bases not matched to a gene. Germline V lookup: CDR1 MNHEY, CDR2 SMNVEV (reference sequence). CDR3 in amino acids: CASSFGTSGTQETQYF. CDR3 sequence (DNA): TGTGCCAGCAGTTTTGGAACTAGCGGGACCCAAGAGACCCAGTACTTC.

This clonotype is judged medium-sized. The chain couples TRBV11-2 to TRBJ2-7; 8 nucleotides agree with TRBD1. Germline values: CDR1 SGHAT, CDR2 FQNNGV. V lost 6 bases to trimming and J lost 2 bases; unmatched junction nucleotides: 9. The CDR3 sequence is 15 residues long. CDR3 region: CASRPIDRGTYEQYF. The CDR3 DNA is TGTGCCAGCAGGCCAATTGACAGGGGCACCTACGAGCAGTACTTC.

There are many counts of this clonotype. The V gene is TRBV2, the J gene TRBJ2-1; 8 bases fit TRBD2. Germline lookup yields CDR1 SNHLY and CDR2 FYNNEI. The CDR3 consists of 17 residues. V was clipped by 0 bases and J by 9 bases; unmatched bases: 13. CDR3 loop: CASSEALTGLVNSEQFF. The CDR3 nucleotides read TGTGCCAGCAGTGAAGCGCTTACGGGACTAGTAAACAGTGAGCAGTTCTTC.

This clonotype has just one count. V gene TRBV11-3 combines with J gene TRBJ2-7; no reliable D call. The CDR3 loop spans 9 amino acids. The V end lost 7 bases, the J end lost 2 bases, and 0 bases lay between the germline ends. Germline V lookup: CDR1 SGHNT, CDR2 YENEEA. CDR3 in DNA: TGTGCCAGCACCTACGAGCAGTACTTC. Translated: CASTYEQYF.

The chain has TRBV5-1 and TRBJ1-2; 9 bases agree with TRBD1. Germline V gene data show CDR1 as SGHRS and CDR2 as YFSETQ. V dropped 4 bases and J dropped 4; count of bases not matched to a gene: 8. This CDR3 has 15 residues. The CDR3 sequence is CASSPGQGRFYGYTF. The CDR3 coding sequence is TGCGCCAGCAGCCCGGGACAGGGACGATTCTATGGCTACACCTTC.

This clonotype was detected only a few times. This rearrangement joins TRBV5-6 to TRBJ1-3; tentatively, D is TRBD1 (5 bases). Germline lookup yields CDR1 SGHDT and CDR2 YYEEEE. The CDR3 is 14 residues long. V dropped 2 bases and J dropped 0 bases, with 6 bases sitting between them. CDR3 region: CASSFGGSGNTIYF. The CDR3 nucleotides read TGTGCCAGCAGCTTTGGGGGCTCTGGAAACACCATATATTTT.